This is a list of T cell receptor beta chains from one sample in a study of T cell responses to AZD1222 COVID-19 vaccine. Sequenced by immunoSEQ multiplex PCR; TCRdb stores in-frame clones only, minus some. The table lists over 110,000 clones, about 93% of them singletons, with roughly 4.9% in the top ten. Material: peripheral blood, obtained on day 0 of AZD1222 vaccination. These receptors were obtained from an adult in good health. The CDR3 runs from the conserved cysteine through the conserved F or W. D genes are given only for firm matches. Clone size is stated in some rows and not others, as once, few, many or a class when expanded.

>TRBJ1-3|TRBD1|TRBV11-2|-
CASSRPGTGNLTGNTIYF
TGTGCCAGCAGCCGCCCCGGGACAGGGAACCTTACTGGAAACACCATATATTTT
>TRBJ2-7|-|TRBV19|-
CASSIFDSAPYEQYF
TGTGCCAGTAGTATTTTCGACAGTGCACCCTACGAGCAGTACTTC
>TRBJ2-7|TRBD2|TRBV7-2|-
CASSLESGGSSYEQYF
TGTGCCAGCAGCTTAGAGTCGGGGGGGAGCTCCTACGAGCAGTACTTC
>TRBJ1-4|TRBD1|TRBV7-2|-
CASSSQRTGPNEKLFF
TGTGCCAGCAGCTCACAACGGACAGGTCCTAATGAAAAACTGTTTTTT
>TRBJ2-7|-|TRBV7-9|-
CASQTLSSYEQYF
TGTGCCAGCCAGACACTGAGCTCCTACGAGCAGTACTTC
>TRBJ2-7|-|TRBV4-3|-
CASSQGTAIPYEQYF
TGCGCCAGCAGCCAAGGGACAGCTATTCCCTACGAGCAGTACTTC
>TRBJ1-2|-|TRBV5-1|-
CASSGAGWDYGYTF
TGCGCCAGCAGCGGGGCAGGATGGGACTATGGCTACACCTTC
>TRBJ2-7|-|TRBV4-1|once
CASSQERTETYEQYF
TGCGCCAGCAGCCAAGAGAGGACGGAGACCTACGAGCAGTACTTC
>TRBJ1-2|-|TRBV6-2/TRBV6-3|medium-sized
CASSYSAGESTF
TGTGCCAGCAGTTACTCTGCGGGGGAGAGCACCTTC
>TRBJ2-1|-|TRBV18|-
CASSPYKERVWYNEQFF
TGTGCCAGCTCACCATACAAGGAGCGGGTGTGGTACAATGAGCAGTTCTTC
>TRBJ1-5|-|TRBV10-3|-
CAISGGAGSNQPQHF
TGTGCCATCAGTGGGGGGGCAGGGAGCAATCAGCCCCAGCATTTT
>TRBJ1-5|-|TRBV9|-
CASWGSNQPQHF
TGTGCCAGCTGGGGCAGCAATCAGCCCCAGCATTTT
>TRBJ1-1|-|TRBV19|-
CATSDGEPGARVEAFF
TGTGCCACTTCGGATGGGGAGCCGGGCGCGAGGGTTGAAGCTTTCTTT
>TRBJ2-3|-|TRBV27|-
CASRAQNTDTQYF
TGTGCCAGCAGGGCCCAGAACACAGATACGCAGTATTTT
>TRBJ2-2|-|TRBV10-3|-
CAISERGYNTGELFF
TGTGCCATCAGTGAGAGGGGGTATAACACCGGGGAGCTGTTTTTT
>TRBJ2-7|-|TRBV4-3|-
CASSQEGRGGYEQYF
TGCGCCAGCAGCCAAGAAGGCAGGGGAGGCTACGAGCAGTACTTC
>TRBJ1-2|TRBD1|TRBV7-9|once
CASSLDPGQGLYGYTF
TGTGCCAGCAGCTTAGATCCAGGACAGGGCCTCTATGGCTACACCTTC
>TRBJ2-5|-|TRBV3-1/TRBV3-2|-
CASSQDWGRETQYF
TGTGCCAGCAGCCAAGACTGGGGGCGGGAGACCCAGTACTTC
>TRBJ2-7|-|TRBV7-9|-
CASTSHAANEQYF
TGTGCCAGCACCTCCCACGCCGCCAACGAGCAGTACTTC
>TRBJ2-1|-|TRBV5-1|-
CASRAAVSYNEQFF
TGCGCCAGCAGGGCAGCTGTGTCCTACAATGAGCAGTTCTTC
>TRBJ1-2|TRBD1|TRBV7-9|-
CASSGPGQGANYGYTF
TGTGCCAGCAGCGGACCGGGACAGGGAGCTAACTATGGCTACACCTTC
>TRBJ2-2|TRBD1|TRBV5-1|-
CASSSGDSYTGELFF
TGCGCCAGCAGCTCAGGGGACAGTTACACCGGGGAGCTGTTTTTT
>TRBJ1-5|-|TRBV7-8|-
CASSLAVTDYQPQHF
TGTGCCAGCAGCTTAGCGGTAACAGACTATCAGCCCCAGCATTTT
>TRBJ2-6|-|TRBV2|once
CASTWGRSGANVLTF
TGTGCCAGCACCTGGGGGCGGTCTGGGGCCAACGTCCTGACTTTC
>TRBJ1-2|TRBD1|TRBV5-1|-
CASSPGQVWGYTF
TGCGCCAGCAGCCCGGGACAGGTTTGGGGCTACACCTTC
>TRBJ1-2|-|TRBV27|-
CASSRGDGNDGYTF
TGTGCCAGCAGTAGGGGCGATGGCAACGATGGCTACACCTTC
>TRBJ2-3|TRBD2|TRBV5-1|-
CASSKGLEGTDTQYF
TGCGCCAGCAGCAAGGGACTAGAAGGCACAGATACGCAGTATTTT
>TRBJ2-7|-|TRBV7-3|-
CASSLYQGTSYEQYF
TGTGCCAGCAGCTTATACCAGGGGACATCCTACGAGCAGTACTTC
>TRBJ1-2|TRBD1|TRBV29-1|-
CSVGGGAPNYGYTF
TGCAGCGTTGGAGGGGGCGCGCCCAACTATGGCTACACCTTC
>TRBJ2-5|TRBD2|TRBV7-9|-
CASSRGDLAQYF
TGTGCCAGCAGCCGGGGGGATCTTGCCCAGTACTTC
>TRBJ2-3|-|TRBV5-1|-
CASSLDLRGVTDTQYF
TGCGCCAGCAGCCTCGATTTGCGGGGAGTCACAGATACGCAGTATTTT
>TRBJ2-7|TRBD1|TRBV7-9|-
CASSGTGAYEQYF
TGTGCCAGCAGCGGAACAGGGGCGTACGAGCAGTACTTC
>TRBJ2-2|TRBD2|TRBV2|-
CASRPSGTSWNTGELFF
TGTGCCAGCAGACCATCCGGGACTAGTTGGAACACCGGGGAGCTGTTTTTT
>TRBJ2-3|-|TRBV12-2|once
CASRLAADQTSTDTQYF
TGTGCAAGTCGCTTAGCGGCCGACCAGACTAGCACAGATACGCAGTATTTT
>TRBJ2-2|-|TRBV6-5|-
CASSPLQGYTGELFF
TGTGCCAGCAGTCCACTACAGGGTTACACCGGGGAGCTGTTTTTT
>TRBJ1-5|-|TRBV5-3|-
CARNQGTEISNQPQHF
TGTGCCAGAAATCAGGGGACCGAAATTAGCAATCAGCCCCAGCATTTT
>TRBJ2-5|TRBD2|TRBV9|-
CASSVVPSGSETQYF
TGTGCCAGCAGCGTAGTCCCTAGCGGGAGTGAGACCCAGTACTTC
>TRBJ2-7|TRBD2|TRBV11-2|-
CASSLEGLARYYEQYF
TGTGCCAGCAGCTTAGAGGGACTAGCGCGGTACTACGAGCAGTACTTC
>TRBJ1-4|-|TRBV4-1|-
CASSQVIETDEKLFF
TGCGCCAGCAGCCAAGTTATAGAAACAGATGAAAAACTGTTTTTT
>TRBJ2-7|-|TRBV12-3/TRBV12-4|once
CASSFGDSYEQYF
TGTGCCAGCAGTTTTGGGGACTCCTACGAGCAGTACTTC
>TRBJ1-5|-|TRBV18|few
CASSPGDYQPQHF
TGTGCCAGCTCACCGGGGGATTATCAGCCCCAGCATTTT
>TRBJ2-7|TRBD1|TRBV7-2|-
CASSQPDRIYEQYF
TGTGCCAGCAGCCAGCCGGACAGGATCTACGAGCAGTACTTC
>TRBJ1-3|TRBD1|TRBV27|-
CASSDLTGNYGDLSGNTIYF
TGTGCCAGCAGTGATCTGACAGGGAATTACGGGGACCTCTCTGGAAACACCATATATTTT
>TRBJ2-2|-|TRBV9|-
CASRAAGVTGELFF
TGTGCCAGCAGAGCAGCCGGGGTTACCGGGGAGCTGTTTTTT
>TRBJ1-2|-|TRBV11-2|-
CASSPGGLLEGYTF
TGTGCCAGCAGCCCCGGAGGGTTGCTCGAGGGCTACACCTTC
>TRBJ1-1|-|TRBV10-2|-
CASSESTQLNTEAFF
TGCGCCAGCAGTGAGTCTACCCAGTTGAACACTGAAGCTTTCTTT
>TRBJ1-6|-|TRBV7-2|once
CASSLETGPFNNSPLHF
TGTGCCAGCAGCTTAGAGACCGGACCTTTTAATAATTCACCCCTCCACTTT
>TRBJ1-5|-|TRBV19|once
CASSIPGSYNQPQHF
TGTGCCAGTAGTATTCCCGGGTCATACAATCAGCCCCAGCATTTT
>TRBJ1-3|-|TRBV19|-
CASRHVSGNTIYF
TGTGCCAGTAGACACGTCTCTGGAAACACCATATATTTT
>TRBJ2-5|TRBD2|TRBV5-1|-
CASSLGREGETQYF
TGCGCCAGCAGCTTGGGTAGGGAGGGCGAGACCCAGTACTTC
>TRBJ1-1|-|TRBV29-1|-
CSVVFGGYTEAFF
TGCAGCGTTGTTTTTGGGGGGTACACTGAAGCTTTCTTT
>TRBJ1-5|-|TRBV19|-
CASSIGFKDSRYQPQHF
TGTGCCAGTAGTATAGGCTTCAAAGACAGTCGGTATCAGCCCCAGCATTTT
>TRBJ1-1|TRBD1|TRBV7-2|-
CASARDRGNTEAFF
TGTGCCAGTGCCAGGGACAGGGGGAACACTGAAGCTTTCTTT
>TRBJ1-2|-|TRBV6-5|-
CASSSTAGSGYTF
TGTGCCAGCAGTTCGACGGCGGGTAGTGGCTACACCTTC
>TRBJ2-3|-|TRBV12-3/TRBV12-4|-
CASSFQVTDTQYF
TGTGCCAGCAGTTTTCAAGTCACAGATACGCAGTATTTT
>TRBJ2-2|-|TRBV2|-
CASNETPTGELFF
TGTGCCAGCAATGAAACACCCACCGGGGAGCTGTTTTTT
>TRBJ1-1|-|TRBV7-8|-
CASSIHRTAEAFF
TGTGCCAGCAGCATACATCGGACGGCTGAAGCTTTCTTT
>TRBJ1-4|-|TRBV4-1|-
CASSPGGNRINEKLFF
TGCGCCAGCAGCCCTGGGGGGAACAGAATTAATGAAAAACTGTTTTTT
>TRBJ2-5|TRBD1|TRBV5-8|-
CASSLGQGTQETQYF
TGTGCCAGCAGCTTGGGACAGGGTACGCAAGAGACCCAGTACTTC